This T cell receptor (beta chain) was retrieved from a study of HIV-infected children after antiretroviral therapy interruption (dated by TCRdb to the late 2010s). For context, the study as a whole: Eight children, all with CD4+ count above 500 and viral load below 50 copies/ml, were included, of whom four were on planned treatment interruption and four were on continuous treatment. Median age was about 9.8 years in the interruption group and over 7 years in the continuous treatment group. Exposure to EBV and CMV had been recorded for most participating children. Samples from the interruption arm were taken at week 0, at week 12, at the end of interruption (week 24 or 48), and about 3 years after the study ended. For the continuous-treatment arm, samples from the corresponding weeks 0, 48 and 150 were analyzed. Alongside measurements of thymic output, TCR repertoires of children on planned treatment interruption were compared with TCR repertoires of children on continuous antiretroviral treatment.

Interpreted using the paper, the treatment or condition label stands for: PENTA 11 planned treatment interruption arm or continuous ART arm. Children from the United Kingdom aged 2 to 15 years who had been given at least three-drug ART for at least 24 weeks were enrolled as participants. Cryopreserved PBMCs containing at least 5 million viable cells were required, and a handful of candidate patients were excluded because of low viable PBMC yield. Naive CD4+ CD45RA+ CD45RO- T cells were FACS-sorted from thawed PBMCs on a FACSAria III cell sorter. After sorting, cells were fixed, and RNA was extracted with the RNeasy FFPE kit and then with the RNeasy Micro kit. The library was produced with 3' RACE. TCR libraries were built from RNA using a 3' RACE protocol with unique molecular identifiers to correct PCR amplification bias. Up to about 12 amplicon libraries were pooled and sequenced on an Illumina MiSeq with v2 2x250 paired-end chemistry. The paper's processing steps were these. Reads were processed with Decombinator to assign V and J genes and CDR3, with barcode-based error and PCR bias correction. Before the Gini coefficient was calculated with the R ineq package, repertoires were subsampled to the same depth. CDR3 similarity was assessed with GLIPH, Hamming distance and a shared triplet metric. The raw public reads went through TCRdb reprocessing: fastp at Q25, MiXCR clone calling, in-frame beta chains kept. For every CDR3 protein sequence, its rows merge into one entry that carries the most common genes and DNA. The V and J calls and clone size come from TCRdb's table, not from the authors' own analysis. For this sample the table gives about 89,000 distinct CDR3 sequences, of which approximately 6.9% were detected only once. Together, the top ten hold 0.85% to 1.2% of the sample.

This clonotype was counted ten times or more. Its recognized antigen is unknown. Nothing much larger sits one base from this clone, and base qualities are not available. Broader findings and caveats from the paper: The small number of patients is a limitation of the study, so the data should be interpreted with caution. In the naive CD4+ repertoires of PTI patients, CDR3 sharing between time points dropped after the start of interruption, while many sequences were shared between the end of interruption and 3 years later. The naive CD4+ Gini coefficient rose by the end of treatment interruption, suggesting clonal expansion, and returned to baseline by 3 years. Minor non-naive CD45RA+ populations, such as EMRA or stem memory cells, might be present among the sorted CD45RA+ naive cells.

V is shortened by 0 bases, J by 1 base, and the region joining them spans 7 bases. The germline V gene specifies LGHNA as CDR1 and YNFKEQ as CDR2. Including cysteine and phenylalanine, the CDR3 has 14 amino acids. The entry retains the CDR3 DNA only, 42 bases that are in frame from base 1. The sequence links TRBV4-2 to TRBJ2-7; the D gene is not confidently resolved. This receptor was taken from a pool of human donors with HIV. The input for sequencing was CD45RA+ CD4+ T cells from PBMCs, pooled from several time points, taken from a donor given antiretroviral therapy, either interrupted or continuous. According to the study, the label for this sample's cell subset or site signals: naive CD4+ CD45RA+ CD45RO- T cells. The CDR3 reads as follows: CASSQERFSYEQYF. DNA sequence: TGTGCCAGCAGCCAAGAGAGATTTTCCTACGAGCAGTACTTC.